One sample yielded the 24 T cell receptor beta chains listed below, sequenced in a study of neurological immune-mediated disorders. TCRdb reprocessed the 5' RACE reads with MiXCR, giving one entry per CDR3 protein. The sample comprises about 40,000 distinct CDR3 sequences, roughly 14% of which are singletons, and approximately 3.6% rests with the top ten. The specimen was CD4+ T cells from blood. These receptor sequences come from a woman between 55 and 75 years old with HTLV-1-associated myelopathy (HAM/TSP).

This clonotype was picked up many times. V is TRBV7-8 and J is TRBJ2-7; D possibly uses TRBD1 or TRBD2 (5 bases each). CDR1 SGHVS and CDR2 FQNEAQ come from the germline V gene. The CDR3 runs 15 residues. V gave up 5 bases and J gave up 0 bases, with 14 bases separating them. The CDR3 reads CASSQGSGHSYEQYF. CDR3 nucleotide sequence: TGTGCCAGCAGCCAAGGCTCGGGGCACTCCTACGAGCAGTACTTC.

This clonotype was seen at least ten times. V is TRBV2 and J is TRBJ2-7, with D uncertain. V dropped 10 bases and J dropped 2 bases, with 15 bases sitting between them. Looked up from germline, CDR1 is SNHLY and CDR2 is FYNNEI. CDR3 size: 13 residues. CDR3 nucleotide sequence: TGTGCCACCTCGGTAGGGCGGCCCTACGAGCAGTACTTC. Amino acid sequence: CATSVGRPYEQYF.

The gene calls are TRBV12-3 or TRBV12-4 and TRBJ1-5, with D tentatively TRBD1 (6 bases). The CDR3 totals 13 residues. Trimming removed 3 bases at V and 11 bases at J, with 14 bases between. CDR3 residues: CASSLGARQTQHF. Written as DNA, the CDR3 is TGTGCCAGCAGTTTGGGGGCACGACAGACCCAGCATTTT.

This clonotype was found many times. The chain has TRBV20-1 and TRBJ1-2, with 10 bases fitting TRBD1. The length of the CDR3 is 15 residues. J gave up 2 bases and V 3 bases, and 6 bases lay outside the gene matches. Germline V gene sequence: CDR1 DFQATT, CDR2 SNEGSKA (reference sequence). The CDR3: CSASAPGQGNYGYTF. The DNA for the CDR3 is TGCAGTGCTAGCGCCCCGGGACAGGGGAACTATGGCTACACCTTC.

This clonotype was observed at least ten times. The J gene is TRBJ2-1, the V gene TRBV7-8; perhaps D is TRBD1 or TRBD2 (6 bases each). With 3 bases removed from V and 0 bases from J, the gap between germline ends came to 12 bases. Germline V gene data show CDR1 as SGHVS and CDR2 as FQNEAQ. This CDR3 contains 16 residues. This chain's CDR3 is CASSLVGGNSYNEQFF. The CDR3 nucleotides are TGTGCCAGCAGCTTGGTCGGGGGCAACTCCTACAATGAGCAGTTCTTC.

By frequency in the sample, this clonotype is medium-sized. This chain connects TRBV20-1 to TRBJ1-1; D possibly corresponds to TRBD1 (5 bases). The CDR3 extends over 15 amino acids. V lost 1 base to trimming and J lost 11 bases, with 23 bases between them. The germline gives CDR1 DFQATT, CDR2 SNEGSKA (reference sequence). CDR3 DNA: TGCAGTGCTAGAGTTGAGCCCGCGGGGGAGAGGGATGCTTTCTTT. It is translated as CSARVEPAGERDAFF.

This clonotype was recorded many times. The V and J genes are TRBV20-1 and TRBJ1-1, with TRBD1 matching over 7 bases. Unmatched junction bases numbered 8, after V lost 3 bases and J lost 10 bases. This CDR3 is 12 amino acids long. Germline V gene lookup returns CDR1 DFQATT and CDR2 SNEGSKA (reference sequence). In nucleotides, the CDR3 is TGCAGTGCTAGGGTTGACAGGGCTGGAGCTTTCTTT. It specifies CSARVDRAGAFF.

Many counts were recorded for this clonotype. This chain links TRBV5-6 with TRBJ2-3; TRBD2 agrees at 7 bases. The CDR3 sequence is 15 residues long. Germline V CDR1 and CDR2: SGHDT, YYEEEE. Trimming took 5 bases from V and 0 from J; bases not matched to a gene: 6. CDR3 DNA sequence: TGTGCCAGCAGTACCCTAGCGGTGAGCACAGATACGCAGTATTTT. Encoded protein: CASSTLAVSTDTQYF.

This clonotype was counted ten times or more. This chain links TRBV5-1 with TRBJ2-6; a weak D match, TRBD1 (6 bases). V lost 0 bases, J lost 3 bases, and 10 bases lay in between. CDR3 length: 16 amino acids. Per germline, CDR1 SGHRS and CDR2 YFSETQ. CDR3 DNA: TGCGCCAGCAGCTTGGACAGGGTGGGTGGGGCCAACGTCCTGACTTTC. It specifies CASSLDRVGGANVLTF.

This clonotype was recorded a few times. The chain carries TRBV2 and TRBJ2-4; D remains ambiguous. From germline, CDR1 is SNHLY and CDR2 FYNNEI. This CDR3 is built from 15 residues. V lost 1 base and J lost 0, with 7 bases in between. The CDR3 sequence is CASSEGWRAKNIQYF. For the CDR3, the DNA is TGTGCCAGCAGTGAAGGGTGGAGAGCCAAAAACATTCAGTACTTC.

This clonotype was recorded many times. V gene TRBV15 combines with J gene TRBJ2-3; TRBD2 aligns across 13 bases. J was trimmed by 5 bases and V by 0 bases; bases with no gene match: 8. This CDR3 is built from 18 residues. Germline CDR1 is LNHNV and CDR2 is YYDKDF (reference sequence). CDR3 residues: CATSRDLPGLAGQDTQYF. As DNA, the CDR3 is TGTGCCACCAGCAGAGACCTCCCGGGACTAGCGGGGCAAGATACGCAGTATTTT. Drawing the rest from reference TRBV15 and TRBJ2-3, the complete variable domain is DAMVIQNPRYQVTQFGKPVTLSCSQTLNHNVMYWYQQKSSQAPKLLFHYYDKDFNNEADTPDNFQSRRPNTSFCFLDIRSPGLGDTAMYLCATSRDLPGLAGQDTQYFGPGTRLTVL.

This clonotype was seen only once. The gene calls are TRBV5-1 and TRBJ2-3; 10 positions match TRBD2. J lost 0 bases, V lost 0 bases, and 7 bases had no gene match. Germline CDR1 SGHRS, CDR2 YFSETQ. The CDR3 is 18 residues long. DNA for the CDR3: TGCGCCAGCAGCTTGGGAATAGCGGGAGGCCTCAGCACAGATACGCAGTATTTT. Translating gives CASSLGIAGGLSTDTQYF.

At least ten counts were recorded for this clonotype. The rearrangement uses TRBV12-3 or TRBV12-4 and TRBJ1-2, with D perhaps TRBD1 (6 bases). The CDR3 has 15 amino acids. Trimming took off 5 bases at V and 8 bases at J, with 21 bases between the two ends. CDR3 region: CASSPEVQGLRGYTF. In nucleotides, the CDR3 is TGTGCCAGCAGTCCCGAGGTCCAGGGGCTGAGGGGCTACACCTTC.

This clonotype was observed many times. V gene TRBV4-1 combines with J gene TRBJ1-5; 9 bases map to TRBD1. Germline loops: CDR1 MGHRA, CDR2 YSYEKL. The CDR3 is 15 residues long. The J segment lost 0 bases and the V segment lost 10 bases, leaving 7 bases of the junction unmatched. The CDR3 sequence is CATSRDRDSNQPQHF. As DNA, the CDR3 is TGCGCCACCTCCAGGGACAGGGATAGCAATCAGCCCCAGCATTTT.

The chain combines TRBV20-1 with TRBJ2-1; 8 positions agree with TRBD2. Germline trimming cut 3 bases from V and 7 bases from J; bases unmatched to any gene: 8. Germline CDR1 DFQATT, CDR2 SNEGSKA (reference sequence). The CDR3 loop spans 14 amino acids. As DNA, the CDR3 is TGCAGTGCTAGCCTGGCGGGGGGAGGGAATGAGCAGTTCTTC. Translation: CSASLAGGGNEQFF.

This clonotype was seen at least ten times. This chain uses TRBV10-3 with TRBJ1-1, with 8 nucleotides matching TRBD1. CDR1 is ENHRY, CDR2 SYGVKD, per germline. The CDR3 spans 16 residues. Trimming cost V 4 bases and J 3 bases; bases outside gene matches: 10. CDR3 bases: TGTGCCATCAGTGCCGACTACGGACAGGGCGACACTGAAGCTTTCTTT. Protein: CAISADYGQGDTEAFF.

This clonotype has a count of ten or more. CDR3 nucleotides: TGCGCCAGCAGTGATTGGCGGGGGAGCACAGATACGCAGTATTTT. Protein: CASSDWRGSTDTQYF. This chain links TRBV10-1 with TRBJ2-3, with 7 bases that match TRBD2. The V gene end was trimmed by 3 bases and the J gene end by 0 bases; junction bases not matched to a gene: 3. This CDR3 is 15 amino acids long. Looked up from germline, CDR1 is WNHNN and CDR2 is SYGVQD (reference sequence).

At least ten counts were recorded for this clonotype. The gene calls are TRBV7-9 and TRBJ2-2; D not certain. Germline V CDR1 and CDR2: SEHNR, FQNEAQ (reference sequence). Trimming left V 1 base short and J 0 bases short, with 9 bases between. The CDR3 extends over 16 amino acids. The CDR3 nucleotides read TGTGCCAGCAGCTTAGTAGTCGTAGCGAACACCGGGGAGCTGTTTTTT. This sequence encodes CASSLVVVANTGELFF.

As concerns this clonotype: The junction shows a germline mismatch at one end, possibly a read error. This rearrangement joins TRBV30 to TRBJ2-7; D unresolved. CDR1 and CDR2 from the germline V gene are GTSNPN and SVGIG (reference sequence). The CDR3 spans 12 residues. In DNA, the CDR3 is TGTGACTGGAGTGTTCGGACCCACGAGCAGTACTTC. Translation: CDWSVRTHEQYF.

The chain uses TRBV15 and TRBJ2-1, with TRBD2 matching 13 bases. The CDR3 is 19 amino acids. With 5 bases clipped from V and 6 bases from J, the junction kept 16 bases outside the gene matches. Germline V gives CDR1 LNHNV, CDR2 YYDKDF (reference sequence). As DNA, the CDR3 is TGTGCCACCAGCCCCCGCACCCGGCGGACTAGCGGGGGTACCAATGAGCAGTTCTTC. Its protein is CATSPRTRRTSGGTNEQFF.

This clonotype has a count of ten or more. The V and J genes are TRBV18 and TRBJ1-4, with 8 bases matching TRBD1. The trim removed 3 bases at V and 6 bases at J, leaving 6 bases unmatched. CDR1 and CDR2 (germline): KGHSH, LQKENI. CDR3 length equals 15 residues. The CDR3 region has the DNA TGTGCCAGCTCACCTCCAGGGGGCGCGGATGAAAAACTGTTTTTT. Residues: CASSPPGGADEKLFF.

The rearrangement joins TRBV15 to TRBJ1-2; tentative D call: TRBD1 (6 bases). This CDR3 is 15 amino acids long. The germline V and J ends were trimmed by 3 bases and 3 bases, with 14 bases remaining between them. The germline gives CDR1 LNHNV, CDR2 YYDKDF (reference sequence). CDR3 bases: TGTGCCACCAGCAGCCGGGACACCGAGGACTATGGCTACACCTTC. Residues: CATSSRDTEDYGYTF.

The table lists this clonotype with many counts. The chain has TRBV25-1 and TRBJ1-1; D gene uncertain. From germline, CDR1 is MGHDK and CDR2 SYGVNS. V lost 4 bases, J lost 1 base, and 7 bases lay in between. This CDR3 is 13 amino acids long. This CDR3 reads CASSVSGNTEAFF. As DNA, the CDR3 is TGTGCCAGCAGTGTCTCCGGGAACACTGAAGCTTTCTTT. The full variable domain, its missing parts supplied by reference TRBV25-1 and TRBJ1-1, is EADIYQTPRYLVIGTGKKITLECSQTMGHDKMYWYQQDPGMELHLIHYSYGVNSTEKGDLSSESTVSRIRTEHFPLTLESARPSHTSQYLCASSVSGNTEAFFGQGTRLTVV.

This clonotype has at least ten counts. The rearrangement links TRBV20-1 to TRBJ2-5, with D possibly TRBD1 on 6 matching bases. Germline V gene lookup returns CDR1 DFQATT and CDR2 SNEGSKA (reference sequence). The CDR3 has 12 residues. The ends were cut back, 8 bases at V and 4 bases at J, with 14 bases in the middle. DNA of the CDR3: TGCAGTCCTTACTACAGGGTAGAGACCCAGTACTTC. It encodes CSPYYRVETQYF.